This is a list of T cell receptor beta chains from one sample in a study of cytomegalovirus exposure and HLA in healthy donors. Measured with immunoSEQ multiplex PCR; TCRdb has only the in-frame clones, and not every one. Of around 74,000 clones listed, about four fifths are singletons. Sequences were obtained from PBMCs. All receptors derive from a man in his forties or fifties in good health and CMV-seronegative. CDR3s include the opening cysteine and the closing phenylalanine or tryptophan. A D gene is named only where the DNA matches it firmly. Rows may omit the clone size; those that give it use once, few, many or a size class.

clone_size	d_call	j_call	v_call	cdr3_aa	cdr3_nt
-	TRBD1	TRBJ2-2	TRBV7-3	CASSLPSGGRTGELFF	TGTGCCAGCAGCCTACCTTCAGGGGGCAGGACCGGGGAGCTGTTTTTT
-	TRBD1	TRBJ2-3	TRBV29-1	CSASWTGGTDTQYF	TGCAGCGCCTCATGGACAGGGGGCACAGATACGCAGTATTTT
once	-	TRBJ2-3	TRBV27	CASRYTPPHGTDTQYF	TGTGCCAGCAGATACACCCCCCCGCACGGCACAGATACGCAGTATTTT
-	TRBD1	TRBJ2-4	TRBV6-5	CASSYLRTGDIQYF	TGTGCCAGCAGTTACCTCCGGACAGGGGACATTCAGTACTTC
-	-	TRBJ2-1	TRBV7-9	CASRLAGHPYNEQFF	TGTGCCAGCAGGCTCGCAGGGCATCCCTACAATGAGCAGTTCTTC
-	-	TRBJ2-7	TRBV7-9	CASTPAEGGPEQYF	TGTGCCAGCACCCCGGCAGAAGGGGGACCCGAGCAGTACTTC
few	-	TRBJ2-6	TRBV4-1	CASSQQAFGANVLTF	TGCGCCAGCAGCCAGCAAGCGTTCGGGGCCAACGTCCTGACTTTC
-	-	TRBJ2-1	TRBV5-1	CASSLGGSYNEQFF	TGCGCCAGCAGCTTAGGCGGTTCTTACAATGAGCAGTTCTTC
-	-	TRBJ1-3	TRBV6-5	CASRTFLRAGNTIYF	TGTGCCAGCAGAACCTTTTTGAGGGCCGGAAACACCATATATTTT
-	TRBD1	TRBJ1-1	TRBV7-3	CASSRLTGATEAFF	TGTGCCAGCAGCCGCCTGACAGGGGCCACTGAAGCTTTCTTT
-	-	TRBJ1-3	TRBV29-1	CSVDRQEDTIYF	TGCAGCGTTGATCGGCAGGAGGACACCATATATTTT
-	TRBD1	TRBJ1-4	TRBV19	CASSAGQGGVVKLFF	TGTGCCAGTAGTGCCGGACAGGGGGGTGTGGTAAAACTGTTTTTT
-	-	TRBJ2-5	TRBV30	CAWSVRGETQYF	TGTGCCTGGAGTGTACGAGGAGAGACCCAGTACTTC
few	TRBD1	TRBJ1-2	TRBV7-2	CASSLRQGDNGYTF	TGTGCCAGCAGCTTGAGACAGGGGGATAATGGCTACACCTTC
-	-	TRBJ1-5	TRBV6-1	CASSESTGAQHF	TGTGCCAGCAGTGAATCGACGGGAGCCCAGCATTTT
-	TRBD1	TRBJ2-3	TRBV5-1	CASSRTGQGLSNTQYF	TGCGCCAGCAGCCGTACGGGACAGGGGTTATCAAATACGCAGTATTTT
-	-	TRBJ2-1	TRBV6-5	CASSYSYASSYNEQFF	TGTGCCAGCAGTTACTCTTACGCCAGCTCCTACAATGAGCAGTTCTTC
-	TRBD2	TRBJ2-1	TRBV5-1	CASSEGTSGYNEQFF	TGCGCCAGCAGCGAAGGGACTAGCGGTTACAATGAGCAGTTCTTC